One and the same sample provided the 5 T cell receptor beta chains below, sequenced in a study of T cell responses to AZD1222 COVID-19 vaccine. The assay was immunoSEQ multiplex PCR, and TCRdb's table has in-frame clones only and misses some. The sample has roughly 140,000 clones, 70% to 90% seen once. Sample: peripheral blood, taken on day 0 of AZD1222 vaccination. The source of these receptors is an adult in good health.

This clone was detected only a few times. DNA of the CDR3: TGTGCCAGCCAACTAGCGGTCACCGGGGAGCTGTTTTTT. As protein: CASQLAVTGELFF. The chain has TRBV7-8 and TRBJ2-2; 8 nucleotides align to TRBD2. V was clipped by 8 bases and J by 4 bases; unmatched bases: 3. This CDR3 is built from 13 residues. The germline CDR1 and CDR2 sequences are SGHVS and FQNEAQ.

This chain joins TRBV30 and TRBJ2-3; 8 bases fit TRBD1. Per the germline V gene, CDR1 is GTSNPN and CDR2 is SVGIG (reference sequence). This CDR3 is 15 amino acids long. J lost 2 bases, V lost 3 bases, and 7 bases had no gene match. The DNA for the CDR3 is TGTGCCTGGAGGTCCGGGACAGGCTACACAGATACGCAGTATTTT. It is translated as CAWRSGTGYTDTQYF.

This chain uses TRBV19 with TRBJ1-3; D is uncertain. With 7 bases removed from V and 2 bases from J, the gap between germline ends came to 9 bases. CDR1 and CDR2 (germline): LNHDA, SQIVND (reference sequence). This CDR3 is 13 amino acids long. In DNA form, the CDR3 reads TGTGCCAGTATGCCGGGAACTGGAAACACCATATATTTT. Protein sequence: CASMPGTGNTIYF. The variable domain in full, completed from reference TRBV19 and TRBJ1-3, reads DGGITQSPKYLFRKEGQNVTLSCEQNLNHDAMYWYRQDPGQGLRLIYYSQIVNDFQKGDIAEGYSVSREKKESFPLTVTSAQKNPTAFYLCASMPGTGNTIYFGEGSWLTVV.

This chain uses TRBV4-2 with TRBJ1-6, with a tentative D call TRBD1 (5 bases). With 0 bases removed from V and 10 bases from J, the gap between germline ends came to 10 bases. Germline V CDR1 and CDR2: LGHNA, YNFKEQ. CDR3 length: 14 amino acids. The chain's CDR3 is CASSQDREGSPLHF. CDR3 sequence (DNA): TGTGCCAGCAGCCAAGACAGGGAGGGGTCACCCCTCCACTTT.

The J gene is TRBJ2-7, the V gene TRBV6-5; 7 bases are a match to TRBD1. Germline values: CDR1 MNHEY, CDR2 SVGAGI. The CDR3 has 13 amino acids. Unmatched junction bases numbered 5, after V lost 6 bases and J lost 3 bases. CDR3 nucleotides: TGTGCCAGCAGGCTAACAGGGGACTACGAGCAGTACTTC. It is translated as CASRLTGDYEQYF.